This T cell receptor beta chain was sequenced during a study of response to subunit inactivated influenza vaccine. Study results and limitations: Few new T cells, the authors suggested, are recruited by each seasonal influenza vaccination.

This clonotype was seen a few times. What it binds is not known. Germline CDR1 reads SGHRS; CDR2 reads YFSETQ. V lost 4 bases, J lost 2 bases, and 13 bases lay in between. This CDR3 has 14 amino acids. MiXCR, applied by TCRdb to the RT-PCR reads, yields one record per CDR3 protein. Here the sample spans approximately 490,000 distinct CDR3 sequences, 6.5% to 8% being singletons. The TCR sequence derives from a man in his fifties or sixties who received an inactivated influenza vaccine. The sample was PBMCs from blood, taken 23 months after vaccination. The V call is TRBV5-1, the J call TRBJ2-7; a possible D gene is TRBD1 (5 bases). The CDR3 nucleotides are TGCGCCAGCAGCCCGGACACTCGAGCCTACGAGCAGTACTTC. Translation: CASSPDTRAYEQYF. The variable domain in full, with the rest retrieved from reference TRBV5-1 and TRBJ2-7, is KAGVTQTPRYLIKTRGQQVTLSCSPISGHRSVSWYQQTPGQGLQFLFEYFSETQRNKGNFPGRFSGRQFSNSRSEMNVSTLELGDSALYLCASSPDTRAYEQYFGPGTRLTVT.